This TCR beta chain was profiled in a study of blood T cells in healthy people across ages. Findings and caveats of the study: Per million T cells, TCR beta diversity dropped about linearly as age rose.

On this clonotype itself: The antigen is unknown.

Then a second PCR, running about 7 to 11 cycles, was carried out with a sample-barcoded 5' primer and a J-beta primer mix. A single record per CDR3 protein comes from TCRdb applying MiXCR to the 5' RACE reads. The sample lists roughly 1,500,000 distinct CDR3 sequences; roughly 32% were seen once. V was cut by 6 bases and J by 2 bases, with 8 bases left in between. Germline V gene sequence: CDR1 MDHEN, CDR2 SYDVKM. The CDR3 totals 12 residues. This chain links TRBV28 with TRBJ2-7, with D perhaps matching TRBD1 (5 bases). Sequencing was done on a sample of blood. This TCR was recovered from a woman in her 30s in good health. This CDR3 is CASRDIPYEQYF. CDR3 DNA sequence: TGTGCCAGCAGGGACATACCCTACGAGCAGTACTTC.